This T cell receptor beta chain stems from a study of shared clonotypes between healthy human individuals. As concerns this clone: Antigen: not known.

Trimming stripped 0 bases from V and 4 bases from J, with 19 bases between. The CDR3 runs to 17 residues. Per germline, CDR1 SGHRS and CDR2 YFSETQ. General study findings and limits: Generation of non-shared clonotypes was less probable than generation of clonotypes shared by all four donors. On the whole, naive subsets had larger estimated richness than memory subsets had.

Here immunoSEQ multiplex PCR was the method, and the copy in TCRdb shows in-frame clones only, minus some. The sample records roughly 2,300,000 clones, 85% to 95% being singletons. Material: naive CD4+ T cells from PBMCs. Subset defined: CD45RA+ positively selected. The receptor was derived from a man aged 18 to 29 in good health. Some clones in this sample may be carry-over from other donors' samples. This sequence joins TRBV5-1 and TRBJ2-5; D is ambiguous. CDR3 region: CASSLALGSPGGETQYF. The DNA of the CDR3 is TGCGCCAGCAGCTTGGCGCTCGGTAGTCCAGGTGGAGAGACCCAGTACTTC.